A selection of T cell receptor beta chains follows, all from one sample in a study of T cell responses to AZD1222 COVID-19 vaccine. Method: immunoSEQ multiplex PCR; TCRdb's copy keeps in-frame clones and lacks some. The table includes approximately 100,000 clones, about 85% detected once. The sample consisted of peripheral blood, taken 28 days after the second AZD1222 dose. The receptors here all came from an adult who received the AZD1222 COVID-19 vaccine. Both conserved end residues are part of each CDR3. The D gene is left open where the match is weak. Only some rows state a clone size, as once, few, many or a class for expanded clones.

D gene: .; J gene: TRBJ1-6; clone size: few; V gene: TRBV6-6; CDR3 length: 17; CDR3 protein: CASSPNSGQTYNSPLHF; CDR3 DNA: TGTGCCAGCAGTCCCAATTCCGGACAGACTTATAATTCACCCCTCCACTTT
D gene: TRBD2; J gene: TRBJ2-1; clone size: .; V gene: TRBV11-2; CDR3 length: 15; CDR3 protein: CASSLIAGVSGEQFF; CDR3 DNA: TGTGCCAGCAGCTTAATAGCGGGAGTTTCTGGTGAGCAGTTCTTC
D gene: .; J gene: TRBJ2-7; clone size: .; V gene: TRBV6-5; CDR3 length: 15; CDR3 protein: CASRGGTPITYEQYF; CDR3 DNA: TGTGCCAGCAGAGGAGGGACTCCAATTACCTACGAGCAGTACTTC
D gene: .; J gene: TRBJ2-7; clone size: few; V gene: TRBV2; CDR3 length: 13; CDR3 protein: CAGAPGVIYEQYF; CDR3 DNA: TGTGCCGGCGCCCCGGGAGTCATCTACGAGCAGTACTTC
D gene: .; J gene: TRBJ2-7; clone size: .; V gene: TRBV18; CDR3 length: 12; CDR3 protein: CASSPPDGEQYF; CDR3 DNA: TGTGCCAGCTCACCACCGGATGGCGAGCAGTACTTC
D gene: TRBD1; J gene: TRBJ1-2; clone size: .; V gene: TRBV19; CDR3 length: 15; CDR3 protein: CASSRTGVSTYGYTF; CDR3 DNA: TGTGCCAGTAGTAGAACAGGGGTATCGACCTATGGCTACACCTTC
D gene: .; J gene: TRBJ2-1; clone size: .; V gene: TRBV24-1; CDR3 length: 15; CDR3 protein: CATSDPDLLYNEQFF; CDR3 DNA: TGTGCCACCAGTGATCCTGATCTCTTATACAATGAGCAGTTCTTC
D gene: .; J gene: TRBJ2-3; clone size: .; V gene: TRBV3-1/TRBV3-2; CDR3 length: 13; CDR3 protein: CASSQGGTDTQYF; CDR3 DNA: TGTGCCAGCAGCCAAGGAGGCACAGATACGCAGTATTTT
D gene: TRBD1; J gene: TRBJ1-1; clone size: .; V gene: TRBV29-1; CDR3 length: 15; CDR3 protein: CSVPGQGASNTEAFF; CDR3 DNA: TGCAGCGTTCCTGGACAGGGGGCATCGAACACTGAAGCTTTCTTT
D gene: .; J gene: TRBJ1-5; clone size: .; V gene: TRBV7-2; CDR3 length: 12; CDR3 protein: CASSLDGGPQHF; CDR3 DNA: TGTGCCAGCAGCTTAGACGGAGGTCCCCAGCATTTT
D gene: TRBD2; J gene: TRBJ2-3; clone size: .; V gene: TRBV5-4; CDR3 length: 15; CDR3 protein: CASSPMRGSADTQYF; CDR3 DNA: TGTGCCAGCAGCCCCATGCGCGGGAGTGCAGATACGCAGTATTTT
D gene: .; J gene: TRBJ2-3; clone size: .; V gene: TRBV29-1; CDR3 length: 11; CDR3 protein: CSQRADSKQYF; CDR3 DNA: TGCAGCCAAAGGGCGGATTCTAAGCAGTATTTT
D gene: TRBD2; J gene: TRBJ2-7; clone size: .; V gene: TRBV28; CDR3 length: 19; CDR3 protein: CASSSRMTSGSPLIGEQYF; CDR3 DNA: TGTGCCAGCAGTTCCCGCATGACTAGCGGGAGCCCCCTTATTGGCGAGCAGTACTTC
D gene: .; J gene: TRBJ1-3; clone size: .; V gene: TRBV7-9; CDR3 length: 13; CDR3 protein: CASESQTTDTIYF; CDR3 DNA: TGTGCCAGCGAATCGCAAACGACGGACACCATATATTTT
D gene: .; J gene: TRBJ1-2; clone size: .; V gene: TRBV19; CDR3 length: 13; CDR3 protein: CASIPSGSYGYTF; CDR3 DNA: TGTGCCAGTATCCCCTCGGGGAGCTATGGCTACACCTTC
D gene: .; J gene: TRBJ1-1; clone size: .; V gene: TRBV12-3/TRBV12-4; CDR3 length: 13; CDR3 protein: CASSGQMNTEAFF; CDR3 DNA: TGTGCCAGCAGTGGACAGATGAACACTGAAGCTTTCTTT
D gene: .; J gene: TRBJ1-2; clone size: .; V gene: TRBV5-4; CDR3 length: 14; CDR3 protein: CASSIGHLIYGYTF; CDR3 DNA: TGTGCCAGCAGCATTGGACACTTAATCTATGGCTACACCTTC
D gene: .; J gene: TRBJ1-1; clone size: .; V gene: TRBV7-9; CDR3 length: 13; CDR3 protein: CASSFERNTEAFF; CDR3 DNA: TGTGCCAGCAGCTTTGAAAGGAACACTGAAGCTTTCTTT
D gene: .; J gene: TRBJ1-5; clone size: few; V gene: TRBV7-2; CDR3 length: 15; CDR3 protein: CASSLIGTSNQPQHF; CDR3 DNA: TGTGCCAGCAGCTTAATAGGAACCAGCAATCAGCCCCAGCATTTT
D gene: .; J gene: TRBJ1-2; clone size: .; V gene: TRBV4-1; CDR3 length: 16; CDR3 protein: CASSQEWGGANYGYTF; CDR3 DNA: TGCGCCAGCAGCCAAGAGTGGGGGGGTGCTAACTATGGCTACACCTTC
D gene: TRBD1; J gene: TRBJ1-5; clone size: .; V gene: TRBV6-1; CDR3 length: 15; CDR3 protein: CASSEEPTGVQPQHF; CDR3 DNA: TGTGCCAGCAGTGAAGAACCGACAGGGGTTCAGCCCCAGCATTTT
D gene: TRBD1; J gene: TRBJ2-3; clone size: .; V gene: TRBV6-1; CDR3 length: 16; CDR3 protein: CASSGSRDRGRGTQYF; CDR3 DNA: TGTGCCAGCAGTGGATCCCGGGACAGGGGTCGAGGTACGCAGTATTTT
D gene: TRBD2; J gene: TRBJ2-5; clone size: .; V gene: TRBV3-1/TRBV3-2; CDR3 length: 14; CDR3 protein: CASSRRLAGETQYF; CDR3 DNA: TGTGCCAGCAGCCGGCGACTAGCGGGAGAGACCCAGTACTTC
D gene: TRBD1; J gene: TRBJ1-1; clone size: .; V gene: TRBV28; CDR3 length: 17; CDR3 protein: CASPPPYDRGRNTEAFF; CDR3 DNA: TGTGCCAGCCCACCCCCTTACGACAGGGGGAGGAACACTGAAGCTTTCTTT
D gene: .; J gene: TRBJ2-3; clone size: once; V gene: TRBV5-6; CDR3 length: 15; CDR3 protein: CASSLLARYTDTQYF; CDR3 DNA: TGTGCCAGCAGCTTGCTAGCCCGTTACACAGATACGCAGTATTTT